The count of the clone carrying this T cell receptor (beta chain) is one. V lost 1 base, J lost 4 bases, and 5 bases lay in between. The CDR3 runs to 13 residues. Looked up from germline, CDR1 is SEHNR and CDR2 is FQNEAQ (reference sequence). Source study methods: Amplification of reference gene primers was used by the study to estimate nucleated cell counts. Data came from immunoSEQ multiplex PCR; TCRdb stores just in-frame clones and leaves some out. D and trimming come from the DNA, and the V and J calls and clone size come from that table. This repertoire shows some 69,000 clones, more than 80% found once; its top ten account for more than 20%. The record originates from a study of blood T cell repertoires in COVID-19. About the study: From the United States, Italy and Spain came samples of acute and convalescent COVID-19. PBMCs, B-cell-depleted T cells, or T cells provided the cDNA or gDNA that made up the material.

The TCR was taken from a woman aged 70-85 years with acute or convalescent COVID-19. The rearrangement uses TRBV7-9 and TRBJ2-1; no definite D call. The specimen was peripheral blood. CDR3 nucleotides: TGTGCCAGCAGCTTAGATTTATACAATGAGCAGTTCTTC. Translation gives CASSLDLYNEQFF. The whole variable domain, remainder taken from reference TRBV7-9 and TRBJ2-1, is DTGVSQNPRHKITKRGQNVTFRCDPISEHNRLYWYRQTLGQGPEFLTYFQNEAQLEKSRLLSDRFSAERPKGSFSTLEIQRTEQGDSAMYLCASSLDLYNEQFFGPGTRLTVL.